This T cell receptor beta chain was captured by sequencing in a study of identical twins. Study-level points and caveats: It was out-of-frame TCR alpha sharing in monozygotic twins that models underestimated.

The CDR3 has 14 amino acids. A universal primer site was added by template switching, and unique molecular identifiers were carried by the cDNA. MiXCR was run by TCRdb on the 5' RACE reads, yielding one entry per CDR3 protein. The repertoire includes 600,000 to 850,000 distinct CDR3 sequences, approximately 18% of them detected once, and about 12% sits in the top ten. The table lists this clonotype with a few counts. Its antigen is undetermined. One end of the junction varies from germline; a read error may be responsible. Another study also made use of these data, one on T cells expressing NK-cell markers. That study reports: Obtained from sorted CD3+CD56+NKG2C+, CD3+CD56+NKG2C- and CD3+CD56-NKG2C+ T cells were the TCR beta repertoires. Of the CD8+ T cells in more than five donors, 1.0-7.0% belonged to dominant NKG2C+ clonotypes.

The chain uses TRBV12-3 or TRBV12-4 and TRBJ2-7, with 8 bases fitting TRBD1. The origin of this receptor is a woman aged 18-29 years in good health. Sequenced sample: PBMCs. The CDR3 protein is CASTFGDRNYEQYF. CDR3 DNA sequence: TGTGCCAGCACTTTCGGGGACAGGAACTACGAGCAGTACTTT.